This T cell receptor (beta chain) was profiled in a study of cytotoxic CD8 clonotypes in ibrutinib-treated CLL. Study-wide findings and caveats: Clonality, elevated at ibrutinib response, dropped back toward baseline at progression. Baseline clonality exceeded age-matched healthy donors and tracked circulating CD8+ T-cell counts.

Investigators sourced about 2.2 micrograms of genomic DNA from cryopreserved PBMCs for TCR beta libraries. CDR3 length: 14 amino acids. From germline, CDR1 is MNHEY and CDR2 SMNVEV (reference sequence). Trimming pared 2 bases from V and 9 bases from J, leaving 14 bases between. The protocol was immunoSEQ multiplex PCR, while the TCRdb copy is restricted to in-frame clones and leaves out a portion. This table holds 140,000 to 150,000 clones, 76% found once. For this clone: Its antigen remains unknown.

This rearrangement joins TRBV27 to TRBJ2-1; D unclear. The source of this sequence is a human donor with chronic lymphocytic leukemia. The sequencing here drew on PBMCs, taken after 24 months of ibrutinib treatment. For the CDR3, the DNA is TGTGCCAGCAGTTTAATTACCCCGGTTGGTGAGCAGTTCTTC. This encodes CASSLITPVGEQFF.